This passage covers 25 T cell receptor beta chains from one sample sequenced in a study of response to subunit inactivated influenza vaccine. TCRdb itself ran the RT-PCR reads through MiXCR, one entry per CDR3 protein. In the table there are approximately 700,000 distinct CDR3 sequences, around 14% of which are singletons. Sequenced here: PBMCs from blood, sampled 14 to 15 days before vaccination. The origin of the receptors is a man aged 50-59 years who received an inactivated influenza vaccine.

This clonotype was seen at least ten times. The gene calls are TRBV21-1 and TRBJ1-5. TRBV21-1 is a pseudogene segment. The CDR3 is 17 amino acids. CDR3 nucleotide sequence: TGTGCCAGCAGCAAGGGAATCAAGCCTTATAGCAATCAGCCCCAGCATTTT. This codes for CASSKGIKPYSNQPQHF.

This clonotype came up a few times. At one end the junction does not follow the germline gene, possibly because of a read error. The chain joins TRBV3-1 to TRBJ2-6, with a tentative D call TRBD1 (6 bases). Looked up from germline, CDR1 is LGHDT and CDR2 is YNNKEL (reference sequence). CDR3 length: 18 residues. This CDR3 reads CACSLNRVWMSGANVLTF. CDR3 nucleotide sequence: TGTGCCTGCAGTTTAAACAGGGTATGGATGTCTGGGGCCAACGTCCTGACTTTC.

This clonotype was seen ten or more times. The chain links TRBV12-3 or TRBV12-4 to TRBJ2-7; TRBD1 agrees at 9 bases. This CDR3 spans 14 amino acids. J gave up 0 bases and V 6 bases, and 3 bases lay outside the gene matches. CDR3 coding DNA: TGTGCCAGCAGCAACAGGGGGCTCTCCTACGAGCAGTACTTC. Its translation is CASSNRGLSYEQYF.

This CDR3 reads CASSSTSGGAAEQFF. The CDR3 DNA follows: TGCGCCAGCAGCTCTACTAGCGGGGGGGCCGCTGAGCAGTTCTTC. This rearrangement joins TRBV5-1 to TRBJ2-1, with 13 bases matching TRBD2. This CDR3 spans 15 amino acids. V shed 3 bases and J 9 bases; nucleotides not matched to a gene: 6. Germline V gene lookup returns CDR1 SGHRS and CDR2 YFSETQ.

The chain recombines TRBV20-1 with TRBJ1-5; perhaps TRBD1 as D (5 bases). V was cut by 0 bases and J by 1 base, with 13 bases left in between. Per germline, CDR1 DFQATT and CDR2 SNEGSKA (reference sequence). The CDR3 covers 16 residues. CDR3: CSARDPRDGSNQPQHF. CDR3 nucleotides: TGCAGTGCTAGAGACCCCCGGGACGGAAGCAATCAGCCCCAGCATTTT.

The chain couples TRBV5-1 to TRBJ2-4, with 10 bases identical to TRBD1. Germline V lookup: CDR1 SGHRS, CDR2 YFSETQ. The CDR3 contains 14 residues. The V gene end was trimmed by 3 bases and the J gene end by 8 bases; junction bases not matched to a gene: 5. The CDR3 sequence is CASSSGTGADIQYF. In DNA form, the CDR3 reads TGCGCCAGCAGCTCCGGGACAGGGGCGGACATTCAGTACTTC.

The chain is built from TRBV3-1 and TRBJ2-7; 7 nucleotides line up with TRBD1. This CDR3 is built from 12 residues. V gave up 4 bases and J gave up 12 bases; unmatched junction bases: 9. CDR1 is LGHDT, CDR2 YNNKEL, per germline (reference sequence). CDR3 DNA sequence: TGTGCCAGCAGCCTACCCGGGACAGCAAGGTACTTC. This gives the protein CASSLPGTARYF.

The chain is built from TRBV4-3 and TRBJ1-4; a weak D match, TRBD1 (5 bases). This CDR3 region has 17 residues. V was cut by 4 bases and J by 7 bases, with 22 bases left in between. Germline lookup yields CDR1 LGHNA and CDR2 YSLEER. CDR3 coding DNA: TGCGCCAGCAGCCGAGCGAGCCAGGGTAGGAGAGGTGAAAAACTGTTTTTT. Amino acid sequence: CASSRASQGRRGEKLFF.

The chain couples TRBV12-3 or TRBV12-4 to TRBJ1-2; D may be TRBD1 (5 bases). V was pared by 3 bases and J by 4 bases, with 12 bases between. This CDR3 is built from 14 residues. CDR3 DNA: TGTGCCAGCAGTTTCCCCGGACACTCCTATGGCTACACCTTC. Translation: CASSFPGHSYGYTF.

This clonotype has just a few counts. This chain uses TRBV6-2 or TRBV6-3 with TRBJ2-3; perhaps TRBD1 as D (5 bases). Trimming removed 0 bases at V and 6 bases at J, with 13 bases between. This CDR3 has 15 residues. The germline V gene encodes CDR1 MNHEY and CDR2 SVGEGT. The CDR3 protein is CASSYSEQALDTQYF. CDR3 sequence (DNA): TGTGCCAGCAGTTACTCGGAACAGGCCCTGGATACGCAGTATTTT.

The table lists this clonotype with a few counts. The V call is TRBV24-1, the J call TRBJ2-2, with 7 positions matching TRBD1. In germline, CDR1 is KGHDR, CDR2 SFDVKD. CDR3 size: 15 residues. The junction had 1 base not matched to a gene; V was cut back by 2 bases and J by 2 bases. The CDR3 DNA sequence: TGTGCCACCAGTGATTGGGACAGCAACACCGGGGAGCTGTTTTTT. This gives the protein CATSDWDSNTGELFF.

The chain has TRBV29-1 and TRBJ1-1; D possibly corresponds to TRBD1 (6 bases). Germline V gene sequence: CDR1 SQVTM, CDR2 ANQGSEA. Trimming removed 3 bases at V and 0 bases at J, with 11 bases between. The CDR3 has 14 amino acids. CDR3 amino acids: CSVDLTGMNTEAFF. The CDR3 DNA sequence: TGCAGCGTTGATCTTACAGGGATGAACACTGAAGCTTTCTTT.

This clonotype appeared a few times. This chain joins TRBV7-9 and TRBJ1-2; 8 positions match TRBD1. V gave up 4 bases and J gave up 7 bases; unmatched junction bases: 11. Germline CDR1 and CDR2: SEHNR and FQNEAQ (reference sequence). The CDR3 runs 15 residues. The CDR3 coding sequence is TGTGCCAGCAGCTCCCCGACAGGGGAAGTAGGTGGCTACACCTTC. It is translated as CASSSPTGEVGGYTF.

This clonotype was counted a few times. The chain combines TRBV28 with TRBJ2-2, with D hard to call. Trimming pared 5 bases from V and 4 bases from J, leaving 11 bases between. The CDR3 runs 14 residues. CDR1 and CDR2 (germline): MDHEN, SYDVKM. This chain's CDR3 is CASSDPPGTGELFF. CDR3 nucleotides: TGTGCCAGCAGTGATCCCCCTGGCACCGGGGAGCTGTTTTTT.

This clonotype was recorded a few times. CDR3 loop: CASSQSPMGEYTGELFF. The CDR3, as DNA: TGCGCCAGCAGTCAAAGCCCTATGGGGGAATACACCGGGGAGCTGTTTTTT. The chain carries TRBV23-1 and TRBJ2-2, with D possibly being TRBD1 or TRBD2 (5 bases each). TRBV23-1 is placed among ORFs of uncertain function. The CDR3 loop spans 17 amino acids. Trimming stripped 2 bases from V and 3 bases from J, with 16 bases between.

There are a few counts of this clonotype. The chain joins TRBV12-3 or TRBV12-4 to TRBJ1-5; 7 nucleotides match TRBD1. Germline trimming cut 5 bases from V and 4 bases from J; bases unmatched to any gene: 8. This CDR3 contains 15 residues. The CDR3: CASSNGQVSNQPQHF. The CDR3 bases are TGTGCCAGCAGTAACGGACAGGTTTCGAATCAGCCCCAGCATTTT.

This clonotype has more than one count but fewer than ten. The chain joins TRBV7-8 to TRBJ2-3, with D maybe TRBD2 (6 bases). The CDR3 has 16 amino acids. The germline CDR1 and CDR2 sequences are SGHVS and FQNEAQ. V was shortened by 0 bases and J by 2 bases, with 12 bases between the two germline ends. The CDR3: CASSLATGTATDTQYF. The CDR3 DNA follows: TGTGCCAGCAGCTTAGCGACCGGGACTGCCACAGATACGCAGTATTTT.

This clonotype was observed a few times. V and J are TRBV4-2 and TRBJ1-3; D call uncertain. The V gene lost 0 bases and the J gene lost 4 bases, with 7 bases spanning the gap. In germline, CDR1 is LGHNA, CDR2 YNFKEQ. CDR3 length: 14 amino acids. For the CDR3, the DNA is TGTGCCAGCAGCCAAGATGTGAAGGGAAACACCATATATTTT. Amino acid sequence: CASSQDVKGNTIYF.

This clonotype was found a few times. CDR3 in DNA: TGTGCCAGCAGCACGTACCCGCCGGGACAGGGGGATGATACGCAGTATTTT. This sequence encodes CASSTYPPGQGDDTQYF. The gene calls are TRBV7-3 and TRBJ2-3; TRBD1 agrees at 11 bases. This CDR3 region has 17 residues. Germline values: CDR1 SGHTA, CDR2 FQGTGA. Losses at the gene ends were 5 bases for V and 6 bases for J; bases not matched to a gene: 13.

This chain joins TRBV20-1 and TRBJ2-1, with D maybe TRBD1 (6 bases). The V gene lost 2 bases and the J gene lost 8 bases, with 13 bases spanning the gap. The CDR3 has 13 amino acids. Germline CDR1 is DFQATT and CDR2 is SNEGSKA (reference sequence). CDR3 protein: CSARKTGRYEQFF. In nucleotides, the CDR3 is TGCAGTGCTAGAAAAACAGGGCGGTATGAGCAGTTCTTC.

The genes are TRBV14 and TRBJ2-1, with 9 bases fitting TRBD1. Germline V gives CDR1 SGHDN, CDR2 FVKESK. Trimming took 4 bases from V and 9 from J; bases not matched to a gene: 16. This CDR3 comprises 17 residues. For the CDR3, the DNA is TGTGCCAGCAGCCGATACCGGGACAGGGTCTCAAACAGTGAGCAGTTCTTC. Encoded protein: CASSRYRDRVSNSEQFF.

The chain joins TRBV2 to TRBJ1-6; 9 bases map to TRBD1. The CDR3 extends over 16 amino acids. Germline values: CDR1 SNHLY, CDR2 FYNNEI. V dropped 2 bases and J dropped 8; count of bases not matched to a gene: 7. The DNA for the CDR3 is TGTGCCAGCAGTGAAAGTGGTACAGGGGGCGATTCACCCCTCCACTTT. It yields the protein CASSESGTGGDSPLHF.

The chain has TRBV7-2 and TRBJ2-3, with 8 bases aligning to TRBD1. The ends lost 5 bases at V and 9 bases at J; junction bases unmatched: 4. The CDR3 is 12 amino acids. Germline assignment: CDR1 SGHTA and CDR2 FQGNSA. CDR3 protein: CASSNSGGTQYF. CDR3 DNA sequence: TGTGCCAGCAGCAATTCAGGGGGCACGCAGTATTTT. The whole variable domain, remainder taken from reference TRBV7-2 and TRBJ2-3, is GAGVSQSPSNKVTEKGKDVELRCDPISGHTALYWYRQSLGQGLEFLIYFQGNSAPDKSGLPSDRFSAERTGGSVSTLTIQRTQQEDSAVYLCASSNSGGTQYFGPGTRLTVL.

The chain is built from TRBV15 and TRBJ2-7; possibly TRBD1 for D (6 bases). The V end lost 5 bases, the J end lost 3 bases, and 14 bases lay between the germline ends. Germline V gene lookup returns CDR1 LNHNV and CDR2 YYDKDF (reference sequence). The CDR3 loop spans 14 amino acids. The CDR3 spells CATSGDKGSYEQYF. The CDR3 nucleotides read TGTGCCACCAGCGGGGACAAAGGGAGCTACGAGCAGTACTTC.

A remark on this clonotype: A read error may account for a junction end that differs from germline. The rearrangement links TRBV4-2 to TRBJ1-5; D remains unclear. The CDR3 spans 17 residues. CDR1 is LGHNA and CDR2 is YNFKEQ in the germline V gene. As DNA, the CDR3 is TGTGCCAGCAGACAAGCCCCCCGGGGTAGGAGCAATCAGCCCCAGCATTTT. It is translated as CASRQAPRGRSNQPQHF.